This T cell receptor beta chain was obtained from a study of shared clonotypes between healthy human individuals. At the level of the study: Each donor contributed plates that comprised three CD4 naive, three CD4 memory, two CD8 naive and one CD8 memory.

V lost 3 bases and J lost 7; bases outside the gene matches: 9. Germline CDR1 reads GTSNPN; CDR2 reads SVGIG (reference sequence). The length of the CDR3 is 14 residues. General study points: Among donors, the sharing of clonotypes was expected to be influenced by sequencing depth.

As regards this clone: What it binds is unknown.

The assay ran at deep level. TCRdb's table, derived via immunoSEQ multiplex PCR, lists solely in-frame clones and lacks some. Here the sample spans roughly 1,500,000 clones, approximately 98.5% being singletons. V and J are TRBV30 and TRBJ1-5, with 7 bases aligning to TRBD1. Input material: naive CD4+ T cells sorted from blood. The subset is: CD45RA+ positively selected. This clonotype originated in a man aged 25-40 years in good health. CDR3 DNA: TGTGCCTGGAGGTCGACAGGGCCGAGACAGCCCCAGCATTTT. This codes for CAWRSTGPRQPQHF. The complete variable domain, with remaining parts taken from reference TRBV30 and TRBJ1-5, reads SQTIHQWPATLVQPVGSPLSLECTVEGTSNPNLYWYRQAAGRGLQLLFYSVGIGQISSEVPQNLSASRPQDRQFILSSKKLLLSDSGFYLCAWRSTGPRQPQHFGDGTRLSIL.